The present T cell receptor beta chain was sequenced within a study of cytomegalovirus exposure and HLA in healthy donors. About the study: In a later analysis, the roughly 120 validation repertoires were reported to have used the same platform as the approximately 620 first-cohort repertoires.

Study-wide results and limits: Cytomegalovirus association was assigned to about 150 TCR beta chains. Generally TCR sequences proved uncommon, though certain public TCRs appeared in numerous donors. High sensitivity and specificity were reportedly achieved when the classifier diagnosed cytomegalovirus status.

Trimming cost V 0 bases and J 7 bases, with 16 bases left between them. The CDR3 length is 16 residues. Germline V CDR1 and CDR2: MNHEY, SMNVEV (reference sequence). Sequencing used immunoSEQ multiplex PCR; TCRdb keeps in-frame clones, though not all of them. The sample holds tens of thousands of clones, under 95% seen once. Turning to this clone: The antigen is undetermined.

The chain joins TRBV27 to TRBJ2-1; no clear D gene. The receptor was isolated from a man under 40 in good health and CMV-seronegative. Input material: PBMCs. In DNA form, the CDR3 reads TGTGCCAGCAGTTTATCGTGGGTAGCCGGTATAAATGAGCAGTTCTTC. Its translation is CASSLSWVAGINEQFF.